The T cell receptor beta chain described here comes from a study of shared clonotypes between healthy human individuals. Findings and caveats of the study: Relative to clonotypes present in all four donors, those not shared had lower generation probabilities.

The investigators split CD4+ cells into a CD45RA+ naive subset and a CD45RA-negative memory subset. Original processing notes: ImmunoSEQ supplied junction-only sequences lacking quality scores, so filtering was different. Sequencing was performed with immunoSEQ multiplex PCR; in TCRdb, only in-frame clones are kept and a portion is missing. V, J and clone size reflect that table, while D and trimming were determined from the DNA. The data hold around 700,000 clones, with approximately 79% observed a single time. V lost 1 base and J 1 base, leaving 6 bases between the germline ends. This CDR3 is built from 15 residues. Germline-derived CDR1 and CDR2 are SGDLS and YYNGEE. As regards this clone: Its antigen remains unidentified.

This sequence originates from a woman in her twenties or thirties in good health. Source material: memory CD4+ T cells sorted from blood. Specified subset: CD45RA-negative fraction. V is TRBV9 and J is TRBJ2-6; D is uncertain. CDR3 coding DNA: TGTGCCAGCAGCGTACTTGGATCTGGGGCCAACGTCCTGACTTTC. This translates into CASSVLGSGANVLTF.